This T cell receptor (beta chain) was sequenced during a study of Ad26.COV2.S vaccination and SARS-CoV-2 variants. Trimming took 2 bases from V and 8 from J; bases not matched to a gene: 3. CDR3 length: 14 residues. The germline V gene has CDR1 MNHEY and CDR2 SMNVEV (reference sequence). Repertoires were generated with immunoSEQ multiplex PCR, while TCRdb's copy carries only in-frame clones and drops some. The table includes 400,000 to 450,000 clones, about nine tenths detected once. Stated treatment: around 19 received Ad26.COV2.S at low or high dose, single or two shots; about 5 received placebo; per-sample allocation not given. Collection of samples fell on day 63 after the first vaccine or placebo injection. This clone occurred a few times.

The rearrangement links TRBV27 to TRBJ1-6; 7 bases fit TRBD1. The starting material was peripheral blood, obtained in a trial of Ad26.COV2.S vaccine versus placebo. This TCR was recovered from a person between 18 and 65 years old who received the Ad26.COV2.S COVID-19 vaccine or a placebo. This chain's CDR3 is CASSLDREDSPLHF. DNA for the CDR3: TGTGCCAGCAGTTTAGACAGGGAAGATTCACCCCTCCACTTT.